The source of this TCR beta chain is a study of CD8+ T cells in alopecia areata. As for the study in general: The share of scalp area affected provided the severity score for treated patients.

As to this clone: Antigen: not known.

Treatment denoted: oral pan-JAK inhibitor, 5-10 mg twice daily. Study-level findings and limits: It was observed that many expanded lesional clones persisted in scalp and blood during tofacitinib. Normal scalp had lower clonality than lesional scalp, with alopecia totalis/universalis lesions showing this most strongly.

The V gene end was trimmed by 6 bases and the J gene end by 2 bases; junction bases not matched to a gene: 8. Germline CDR1 MNHEY, CDR2 SVGAGI. The CDR3 totals 15 residues. cDNA serving as the sequencing template came from extracted, reverse transcribed RNA. TCRdb's table, derived via immunoSEQ multiplex PCR, lists solely in-frame clones and lacks some. Altogether about 280,000 clones are present, nearly 60% being singletons, with the ten largest covering approximately 2%. This clonotype was sampled from a human donor with alopecia areata. Source: CD4+ T cells sorted from blood, taken at week 24, from a patient treated with tofacitinib. The chain employs TRBV6-5 and TRBJ1-1, with TRBD1 identical over 8 bases. In DNA, the CDR3 is TGTGCCAGCAGCAACTGGGGACAGGCAAACACTGAAGCTTTCTTT. Its translation is CASSNWGQANTEAFF.